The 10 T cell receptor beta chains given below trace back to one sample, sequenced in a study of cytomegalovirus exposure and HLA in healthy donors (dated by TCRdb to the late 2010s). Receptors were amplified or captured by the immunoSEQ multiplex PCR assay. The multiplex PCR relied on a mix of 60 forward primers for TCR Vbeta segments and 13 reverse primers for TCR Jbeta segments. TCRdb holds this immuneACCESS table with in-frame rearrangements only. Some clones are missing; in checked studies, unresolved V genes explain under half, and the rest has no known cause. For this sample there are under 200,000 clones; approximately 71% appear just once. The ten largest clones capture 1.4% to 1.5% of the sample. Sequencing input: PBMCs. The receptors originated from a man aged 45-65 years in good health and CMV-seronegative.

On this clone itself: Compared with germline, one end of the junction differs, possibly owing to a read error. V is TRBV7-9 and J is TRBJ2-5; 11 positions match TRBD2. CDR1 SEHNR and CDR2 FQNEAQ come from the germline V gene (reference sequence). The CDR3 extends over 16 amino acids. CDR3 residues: CASSLASGGIQETQYF. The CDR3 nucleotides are TGTGCCAGCAGCCTAGCTAGCGGGGGGATCCAAGAGACCCAGTACTTC.

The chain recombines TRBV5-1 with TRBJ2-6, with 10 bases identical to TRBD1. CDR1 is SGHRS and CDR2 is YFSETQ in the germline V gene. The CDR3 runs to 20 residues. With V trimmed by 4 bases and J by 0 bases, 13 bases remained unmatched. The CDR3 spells CASSLVFGTGESSGANVLTF. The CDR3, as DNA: TGCGCCAGCAGCCTGGTTTTTGGGACAGGGGAAAGCTCTGGGGCCAACGTCCTGACTTTC.

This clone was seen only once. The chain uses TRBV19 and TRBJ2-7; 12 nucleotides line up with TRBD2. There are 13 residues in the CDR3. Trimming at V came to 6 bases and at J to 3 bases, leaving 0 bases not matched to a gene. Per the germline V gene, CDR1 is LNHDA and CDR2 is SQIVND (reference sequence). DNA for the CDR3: TGTGCCAGTAGGACTAGCGGGGGCTACGAGCAGTACTTC. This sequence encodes CASRTSGGYEQYF.

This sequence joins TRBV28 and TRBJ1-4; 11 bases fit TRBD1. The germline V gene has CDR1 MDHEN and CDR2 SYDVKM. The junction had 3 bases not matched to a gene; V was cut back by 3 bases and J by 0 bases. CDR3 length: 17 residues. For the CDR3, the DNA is TGTGCCAGCAGTTTGTGGGACAGGGGGGCAACTAATGAAAAACTGTTTTTT. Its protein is CASSLWDRGATNEKLFF.

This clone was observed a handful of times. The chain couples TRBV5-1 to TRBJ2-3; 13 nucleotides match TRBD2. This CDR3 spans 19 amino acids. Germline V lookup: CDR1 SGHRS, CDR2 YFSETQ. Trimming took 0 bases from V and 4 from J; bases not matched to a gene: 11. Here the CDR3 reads CASSLGRTSGGHGADTQYF. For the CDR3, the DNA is TGCGCCAGCAGCTTGGGACGGACTAGCGGGGGCCATGGGGCAGATACGCAGTATTTT. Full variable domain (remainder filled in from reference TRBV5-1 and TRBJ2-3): KAGVTQTPRYLIKTRGQQVTLSCSPISGHRSVSWYQQTPGQGLQFLFEYFSETQRNKGNFPGRFSGRQFSNSRSEMNVSTLELGDSALYLCASSLGRTSGGHGADTQYFGPGTRLTVL.

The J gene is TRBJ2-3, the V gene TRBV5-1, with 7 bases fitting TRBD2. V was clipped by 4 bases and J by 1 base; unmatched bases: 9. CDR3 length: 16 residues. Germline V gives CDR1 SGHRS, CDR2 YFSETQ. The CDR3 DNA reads TGCGCCAGCAGCCTGGTGGTTGGGGGGGGCACAGATACGCAGTATTTT. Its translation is CASSLVVGGGTDTQYF.

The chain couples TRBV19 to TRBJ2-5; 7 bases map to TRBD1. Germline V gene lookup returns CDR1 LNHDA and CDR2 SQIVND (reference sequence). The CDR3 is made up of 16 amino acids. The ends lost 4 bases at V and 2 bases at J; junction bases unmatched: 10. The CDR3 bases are TGTGCCAGTAGTAATGACCGGGACAGCCCTCAAGAGACCCAGTACTTC. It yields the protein CASSNDRDSPQETQYF.

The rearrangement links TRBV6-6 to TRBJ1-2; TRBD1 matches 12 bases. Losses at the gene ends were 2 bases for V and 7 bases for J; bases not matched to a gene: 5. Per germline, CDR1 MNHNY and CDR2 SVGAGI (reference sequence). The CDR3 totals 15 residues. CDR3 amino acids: CASSYAGQGAVGYTF. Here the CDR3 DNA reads TGTGCCAGCAGTTACGCGGGACAGGGGGCAGTTGGCTACACCTTC.

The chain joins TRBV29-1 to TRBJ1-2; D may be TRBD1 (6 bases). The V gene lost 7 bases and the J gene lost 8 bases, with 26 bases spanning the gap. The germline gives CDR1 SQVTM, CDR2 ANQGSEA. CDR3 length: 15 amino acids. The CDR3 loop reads CSGGLGGQTSSGYTF. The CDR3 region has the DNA TGCAGCGGGGGGCTTGGTGGACAGACCTCCAGCGGCTACACCTTC.

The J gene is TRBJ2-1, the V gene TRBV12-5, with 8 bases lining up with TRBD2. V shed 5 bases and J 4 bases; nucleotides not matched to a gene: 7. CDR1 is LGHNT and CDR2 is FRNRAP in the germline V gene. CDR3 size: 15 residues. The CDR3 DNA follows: TGTGCTAGTGGTGGGGGACTAGAAGGTTACAATGAGCAGTTCTTC. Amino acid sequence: CASGGGLEGYNEQFF.